The 21 T cell receptor beta chains presented below share a single source sample, sequenced in a study of regulatory T cells in long-lasting Graves disease. Time point given: persistent/refractory GD, antithyroid drugs over 5 years with positive TRAb. The TCR library was prepared using RNA isolated from PBMCs. Building the TCR beta libraries relied on iRepertoire HTBI primers, and CDR3 regions underwent Arm-PCR. TCRdb called the multiplex PCR reads again in MiXCR, with one record for every CDR3 protein. The sample carries hundreds of thousands of distinct CDR3 sequences, around 30% recorded once. This specimen consisted of peripheral blood mononuclear cells (PBMCs), obtained when the disease was refractory, from a patient treated with antithyroid drugs. These receptors all come from a female donor with Graves disease.

The J gene is TRBJ2-1, the V gene TRBV28; 15 bases fit TRBD2. J was trimmed by 8 bases and V by 4 bases; bases with no gene match: 3. CDR3 length equals 15 residues. The germline V gene has CDR1 MDHEN and CDR2 SYDVKM. This CDR3 reads CASSSGLAGGYEQFF. CDR3 DNA: TGTGCCAGCAGTTCCGGACTAGCGGGAGGGTATGAGCAGTTCTTC.

This clonotype occurred a few times. In DNA form, the CDR3 reads TGTGCCAGCAGTCCGGAGGACAGGATCCTAAGAGGCTACACCTTC. Translating it yields CASSPEDRILRGYTF. The chain employs TRBV28 and TRBJ1-2, with 7 bases fitting TRBD1. CDR3 length equals 15 residues. Trimming cost V 5 bases and J 8 bases; bases outside gene matches: 14. The germline CDR1 and CDR2 sequences are MDHEN and SYDVKM.

V and J are TRBV6-1 and TRBJ1-1; D possibly corresponds to TRBD1 (6 bases). CDR3 length equals 14 residues. Germline V lookup: CDR1 MNHNS, CDR2 SASEGT. Trimming pared 5 bases from V and 8 bases from J, leaving 18 bases between. Here the CDR3 reads CASSTPNTGTEAFF. The CDR3 region has the DNA TGTGCCAGCAGTACCCCAAATACCGGGACAGAAGCTTTCTTT.

This clonotype was seen a handful of times. The V gene is TRBV30, the J gene TRBJ1-2; TRBD1 might be the D (5 bases). Germline V CDR1 and CDR2: GTSNPN, SVGIG (reference sequence). The ends were cut back, 5 bases at V and 8 bases at J, with 18 bases in the middle. This CDR3 spans 13 amino acids. The CDR3 loop reads CAWAGGGLTGYTF. For the CDR3, the DNA is TGTGCCTGGGCAGGCGGGGGACTAACGGGCTACACCTTC. Using reference TRBV30 and TRBJ1-2 for the parts outside the CDR3, the full variable domain is SQTIHQWPATLVQPVGSPLSLECTVEGTSNPNLYWYRQAAGRGLQLLFYSVGIGQISSEVPQNLSASRPQDRQFILSSKKLLLSDSGFYLCAWAGGGLTGYTFGSGTRLTVV.

The chain links TRBV9 to TRBJ1-5; D remains ambiguous. CDR1 SGDLS and CDR2 YYNGEE come from the germline V gene. Trimming left V 0 bases short and J 9 bases short, with 13 bases between. The CDR3 extends over 14 amino acids. CDR3 bases: TGTGCCAGCAGCGTAGATCCGGTTTTGGCGCCCCAGCATTTT. Translation gives CASSVDPVLAPQHF.

The chain has TRBV5-1 and TRBJ2-2; possibly TRBD1 for D (6 bases). Looked up from germline, CDR1 is SGHRS and CDR2 is YFSETQ. The V end was cut by 1 base, the J end by 4 bases, with 8 bases between. The CDR3 runs to 14 residues. The chain's CDR3 is CASSLKGVTGELFF. The CDR3 nucleotides read TGCGCCAGCAGCTTGAAGGGGGTCACCGGGGAGCTGTTTTTT.

V usage is TRBV12-3 or TRBV12-4 and J usage is TRBJ1-1; 8 bases map to TRBD1. The CDR3 is made up of 15 amino acids. After removal of 6 bases from V and 4 bases from J, the junction contained 10 bases not matched to a gene. The CDR3 here is CASSRDRLDGTEAFF. The CDR3 nucleotides read TGTGCCAGCAGCCGGGACAGGCTTGATGGCACTGAAGCTTTCTTT.

As concerns this clonotype: Lacking the conserved final phenylalanine or tryptophan, this CDR3 likely reflects a read error. The chain couples TRBV20-1 to TRBJ2-5; 10 bases align to TRBD1. The trim removed 4 bases at V and 5 bases at J, leaving 7 bases unmatched. The CDR3 loop spans 14 amino acids. Germline V CDR1 and CDR2: DFQATT, SNEGSKA (reference sequence). The CDR3 sequence is CSATTGGEYETQYY. For the CDR3, the DNA is TGCAGTGCTACGACAGGGGGCGAGTATGAGACCCAGTACTAC.

This clonotype showed up many times. The rearrangement links TRBV27 to TRBJ1-2, with 12 bases aligning to TRBD1. The CDR3 has 19 residues. Germline CDR1 is MNHEY and CDR2 is SMNVEV (reference sequence). Germline trimming cut 7 bases from V and 2 bases from J; bases unmatched to any gene: 17. The CDR3 reads CASILRGTGGHIPNYGYTF. The CDR3, as DNA: TGTGCCAGCATCCTCAGGGGGACAGGGGGCCATATCCCCAACTATGGCTACACCTTC.

There are a few counts of this clonotype. The genes are TRBV10-3 and TRBJ2-7, with a tentative D call TRBD2 (6 bases). The length of the CDR3 is 13 residues. V was shortened by 2 bases and J by 6 bases, with 11 bases between the two germline ends. Germline loops: CDR1 ENHRY, CDR2 SYGVKD. The CDR3, as DNA: TGTGCCATCAGTGAGGCGGGGTCGGGCGAGCAGTACTTC. It yields the protein CAISEAGSGEQYF.

The DNA of the CDR3 is TGCAGTGCTAGCCCGGAGAGCTCTGGAAACACCATATATTTT. This codes for CSASPESSGNTIYF. The chain uses TRBV20-1 and TRBJ1-3; no definite D call. The CDR3 extends over 14 amino acids. Germline CDR1 DFQATT, CDR2 SNEGSKA (reference sequence). Deletions cut 3 bases from V and 0 bases from J, with 9 bases between.

In this sample, this clonotype turned up many times. The rearrangement joins TRBV27 to TRBJ2-7; tentative D call: TRBD2 (5 bases). The CDR3 totals 13 residues. V lost 6 bases and J 3 bases, leaving 12 bases between the germline ends. Germline CDR1 reads MNHEY; CDR2 reads SMNVEV (reference sequence). CDR3 sequence reads: CASREAEIYEQYF. In DNA, the CDR3 is TGTGCCAGCAGAGAAGCGGAGATCTACGAGCAGTACTTC.

The rearrangement links TRBV20-1 to TRBJ2-3; D is perhaps TRBD2 (5 bases). This CDR3 spans 12 amino acids. Germline V CDR1 and CDR2: DFQATT, SNEGSKA (reference sequence). The V end lost 2 bases, the J end lost 4 bases, and 7 bases lay between the germline ends. The CDR3 coding sequence is TGCAGTGCTAGACTAGCTTCAGATACGCAGTATTTT. Encoded protein: CSARLASDTQYF.

This clonotype has just a few counts. The rearrangement uses TRBV12-3 or TRBV12-4 and TRBJ1-5; D unresolved. Trimming pared 5 bases from V and 3 bases from J, leaving 11 bases between. The CDR3 has 14 amino acids. As DNA, the CDR3 is TGTGCCAGCAGTCCCCGGCGGCTCAATCAGCCCCAGCATTTT. Protein: CASSPRRLNQPQHF.

Worth noting for this clonotype: One end of the junction varies from germline; a read error may be responsible. V is TRBV29-1 and J is TRBJ2-5, with a weak D call TRBD2 (6 bases). Germline lookup yields CDR1 SQVTM and CDR2 ANQGSEA. The CDR3 is 11 residues long. In nucleotides, the CDR3 is TGCAGCGTTGAAGATAGGGACGGGGCGGGATTC. Translated: CSVEDRDGAGF.

Regarding this clonotype: As the CDR3 is not closed by the conserved phenylalanine or tryptophan, this likely results from a read error. The chain joins TRBV6-2 or TRBV6-3 to TRBJ1-1, with D maybe TRBD1 (5 bases). This CDR3 is 15 amino acids long. Germline V gene sequence: CDR1 MNHEY, CDR2 SVGEGT. Trimming shortened V by 6 bases and J by 0 bases, and 14 bases separated the two germline ends. The CDR3 reads CASSVPEGLNTEAFL. For the CDR3, the DNA is TGTGCCAGCAGCGTCCCGGAGGGACTGAACACTGAAGCTTTCCTT.

Concerning this clonotype itself: This may be a read error, as it is one base from a much larger clone. The chain uses TRBV2 and TRBJ1-6; a weak D match, TRBD1 (5 bases). The CDR3 loop spans 14 amino acids. Germline CDR1 reads SNHLY; CDR2 reads FYNNEI. The CDR3 DNA reads TGTGCCAGCAGTGAAGAACTGGAGGGGTCACCCTTCCACTTT. Protein: CASSEELEGSPFHF.

The rearrangement links TRBV7-3 to TRBJ1-2; the D is unclear. Germline lookup yields CDR1 SGHTA and CDR2 FQGTGA. There are 15 residues in the CDR3. Trimming left V 3 bases short and J 0 bases short, with 11 bases between. The CDR3 sequence: CASSLTSAPNYGYTF. CDR3 DNA sequence: TGTGCCAGCAGCTTGACCAGCGCACCTAACTATGGCTACACCTTC.

This rearrangement joins TRBV6-1 to TRBJ2-2; 10 bases align to TRBD2. The CDR3 sequence is 15 residues long. Trimming at V came to 5 bases and at J to 4 bases, leaving 4 bases not matched to a gene. The V gene's germline CDR1 is MNHNS and CDR2 SASEGT. CDR3 coding DNA: TGTGCCAGCAGTCTAGCGGGAGTCGTCACCGGGGAGCTGTTTTTT. It yields the protein CASSLAGVVTGELFF.

This sequence joins TRBV20-1 and TRBJ1-2; 7 bases map to TRBD1. Germline CDR1 is DFQATT and CDR2 is SNEGSKA (reference sequence). The J segment lost 7 bases and the V segment lost 1 base, leaving 9 bases of the junction unmatched. There are 14 residues in the CDR3. The CDR3 bases are TGCAGTGCTAGAGGGACTGACAGGGCCGGTGGCTACACCTTC. It is translated as CSARGTDRAGGYTF.

This clonotype was found many times. The CDR3 DNA reads as TGTGCCAGCACCCCAGCTGGAGGGGTGAGGGAATATGGCTACACCTTC. It encodes CASTPAGGVREYGYTF. The chain couples TRBV6-1 to TRBJ1-2; possibly TRBD1 for D (5 bases). This CDR3 contains 16 residues. V was clipped by 7 bases and J by 5 bases, with 23 bases between them. The germline CDR1 and CDR2 sequences are MNHNS and SASEGT.